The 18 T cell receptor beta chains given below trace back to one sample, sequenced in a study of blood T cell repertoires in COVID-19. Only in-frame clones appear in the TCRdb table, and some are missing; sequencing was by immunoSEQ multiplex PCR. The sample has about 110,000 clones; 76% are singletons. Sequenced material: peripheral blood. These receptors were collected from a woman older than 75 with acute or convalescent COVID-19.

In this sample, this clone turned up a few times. The CDR3 DNA sequence: TGTGCCAGCAGCACTGGGACTAGCGGGGGGCAAGAGACCCAGTACTTC. Its protein is CASSTGTSGGQETQYF. The chain employs TRBV5-4 and TRBJ2-5; 15 nucleotides line up with TRBD2. Trimming took 4 bases from V and 2 from J; bases not matched to a gene: 3. Germline CDR1 SGHNT, CDR2 YYREEE (reference sequence). The CDR3 sequence is 16 residues long.

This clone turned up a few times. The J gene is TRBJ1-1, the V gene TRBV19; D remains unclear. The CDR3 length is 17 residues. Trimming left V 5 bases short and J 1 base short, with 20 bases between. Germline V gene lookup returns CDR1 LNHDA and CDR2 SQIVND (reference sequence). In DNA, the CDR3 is TGTGCCAGTAGTCCCCAATATGTCTGGGGAGGGAACACTGAAGCTTTCTTT. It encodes CASSPQYVWGGNTEAFF.

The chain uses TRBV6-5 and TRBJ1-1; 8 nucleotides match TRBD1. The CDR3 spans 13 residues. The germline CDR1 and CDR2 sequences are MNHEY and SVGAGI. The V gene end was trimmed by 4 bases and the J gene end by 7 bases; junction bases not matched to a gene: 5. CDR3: CASSSPTGVEAFF. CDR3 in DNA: TGTGCCAGCAGTTCACCGACAGGGGTTGAAGCTTTCTTT.

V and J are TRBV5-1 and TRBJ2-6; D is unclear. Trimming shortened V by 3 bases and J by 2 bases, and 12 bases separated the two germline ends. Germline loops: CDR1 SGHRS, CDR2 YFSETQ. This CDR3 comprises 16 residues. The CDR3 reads CASSSQVSTGANVLTF. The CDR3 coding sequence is TGCGCCAGCAGCTCGCAGGTTTCTACTGGGGCCAACGTCCTGACTTTC.

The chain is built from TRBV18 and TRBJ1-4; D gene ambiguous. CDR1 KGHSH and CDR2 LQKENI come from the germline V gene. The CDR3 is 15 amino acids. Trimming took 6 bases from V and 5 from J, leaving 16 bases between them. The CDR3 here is CASSPGKDQNEKLFF. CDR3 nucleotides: TGTGCCAGCTCCCCGGGGAAGGACCAAAATGAAAAACTGTTTTTT.

The CDR3 nucleotides are TGTGCCAGCAGCGCAGGGACTAGCGGGTACACAGATACGCAGTATTTT. Its protein is CASSAGTSGYTDTQYF. The rearrangement uses TRBV9 and TRBJ2-3; 12 bases are a match to TRBD2. CDR1 SGDLS and CDR2 YYNGEE come from the germline V gene. The CDR3 is 16 residues long. Germline trimming cut 3 bases from V and 2 bases from J; bases unmatched to any gene: 4.

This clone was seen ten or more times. CDR3 region: CASSQDWGGVGYGYTF. The CDR3 coding sequence is TGCGCCAGCAGCCAAGATTGGGGGGGCGTTGGTTATGGCTACACCTTC. The V gene is TRBV4-1, the J gene TRBJ1-2; D may be TRBD1 (6 bases). Trimming stripped 0 bases from V and 5 bases from J, with 16 bases between. The CDR3 is made up of 16 amino acids. Germline CDR1 and CDR2: MGHRA and YSYEKL.

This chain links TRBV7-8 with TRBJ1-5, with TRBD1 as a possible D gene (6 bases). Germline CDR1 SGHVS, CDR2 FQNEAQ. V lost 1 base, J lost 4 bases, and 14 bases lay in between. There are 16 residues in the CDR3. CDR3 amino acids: CASSLVAGEGNQPQHF. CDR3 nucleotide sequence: TGTGCCAGCAGCTTAGTCGCAGGGGAGGGTAATCAGCCCCAGCATTTT.

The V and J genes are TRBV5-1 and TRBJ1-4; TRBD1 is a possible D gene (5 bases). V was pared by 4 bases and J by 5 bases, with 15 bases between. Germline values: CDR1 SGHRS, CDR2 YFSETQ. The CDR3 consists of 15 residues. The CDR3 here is CASSPVWGLNEKLFF. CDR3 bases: TGCGCCAGCAGCCCCGTTTGGGGCTTGAATGAAAAACTGTTTTTT.

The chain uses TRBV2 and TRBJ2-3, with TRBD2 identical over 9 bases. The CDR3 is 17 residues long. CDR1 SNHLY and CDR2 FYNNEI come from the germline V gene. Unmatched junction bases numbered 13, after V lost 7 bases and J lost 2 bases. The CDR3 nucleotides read TGTGCCAGCACCCTTCGACCCGTAGCGGGGGACACAGATACGCAGTATTTT. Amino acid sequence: CASTLRPVAGDTDTQYF.

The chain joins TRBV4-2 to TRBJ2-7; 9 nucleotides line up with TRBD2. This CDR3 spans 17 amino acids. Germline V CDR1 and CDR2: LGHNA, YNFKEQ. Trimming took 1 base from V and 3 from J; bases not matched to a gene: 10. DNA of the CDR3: TGTGCCAGCAGCCAAGTGACTCCGGGACTAGCAGACTACGAGCAGTACTTC. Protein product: CASSQVTPGLADYEQYF.

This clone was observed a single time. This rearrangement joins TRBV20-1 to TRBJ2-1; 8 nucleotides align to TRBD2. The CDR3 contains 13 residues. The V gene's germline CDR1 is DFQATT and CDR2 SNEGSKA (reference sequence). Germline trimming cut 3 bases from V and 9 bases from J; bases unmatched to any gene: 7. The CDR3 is CSASARSGVEQFF. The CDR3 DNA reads TGCAGTGCTAGTGCTCGTAGCGGGGTTGAGCAGTTCTTC.

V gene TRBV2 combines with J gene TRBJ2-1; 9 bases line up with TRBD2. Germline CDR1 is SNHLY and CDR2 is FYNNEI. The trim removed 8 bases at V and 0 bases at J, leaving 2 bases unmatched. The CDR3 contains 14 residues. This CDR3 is CASRGLASYNEQFF. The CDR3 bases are TGTGCCAGCCGGGGACTAGCCTCCTACAATGAGCAGTTCTTC.

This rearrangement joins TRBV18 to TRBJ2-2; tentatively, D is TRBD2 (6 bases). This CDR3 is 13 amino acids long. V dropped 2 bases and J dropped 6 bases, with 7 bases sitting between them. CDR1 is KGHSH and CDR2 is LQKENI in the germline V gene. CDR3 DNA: TGTGCCAGCTCACCAGGGGAGGCCGGGGAGCTGTTTTTT. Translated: CASSPGEAGELFF.

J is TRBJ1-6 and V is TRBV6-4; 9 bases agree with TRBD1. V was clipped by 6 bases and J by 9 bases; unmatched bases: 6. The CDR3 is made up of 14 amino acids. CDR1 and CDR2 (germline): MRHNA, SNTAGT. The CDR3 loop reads CASRGQGTSSPLHF. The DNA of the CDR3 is TGTGCCAGCAGGGGACAGGGAACGAGTTCACCCCTCCACTTT.

CDR3 protein: CASSQGTDSNQPQHF. CDR3 DNA: TGCGCCAGCAGCCAAGGGACAGATAGCAATCAGCCCCAGCATTTT. This chain uses TRBV5-1 with TRBJ1-5, with TRBD1 identical over 7 bases. In germline, CDR1 is SGHRS, CDR2 YFSETQ. This CDR3 region has 15 residues. Trimming at V came to 4 bases and at J to 0 bases, leaving 4 bases not matched to a gene.

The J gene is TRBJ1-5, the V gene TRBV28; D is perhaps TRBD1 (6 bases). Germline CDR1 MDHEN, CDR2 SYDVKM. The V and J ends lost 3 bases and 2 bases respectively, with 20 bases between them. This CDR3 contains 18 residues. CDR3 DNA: TGTGCCAGCAGTTTGGCCAGGGGAATACTGAATGGCAATCAGCCCCAGCATTTT. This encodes CASSLARGILNGNQPQHF. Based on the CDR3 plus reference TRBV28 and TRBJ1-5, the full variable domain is DVKVTQSSRYLVKRTGEKVFLECVQDMDHENMFWYRQDPGLGLRLIYFSYDVKMKEKGDIPEGYSVSREKKERFSLILESASTNQTSMYLCASSLARGILNGNQPQHFGDGTRLSIL.

The CDR3 DNA sequence: TGTGCCAGCAGCTTATTTCGGTCTACTAGTATTAATGAGCAGTTCTTC. Translation: CASSLFRSTSINEQFF. The rearrangement links TRBV7-9 to TRBJ2-1; TRBD2 is a possible D gene (5 bases). Germline CDR1 SEHNR, CDR2 FQNEAQ (reference sequence). Trimming removed 2 bases at V and 7 bases at J, with 18 bases between. The CDR3 sequence is 16 residues long.